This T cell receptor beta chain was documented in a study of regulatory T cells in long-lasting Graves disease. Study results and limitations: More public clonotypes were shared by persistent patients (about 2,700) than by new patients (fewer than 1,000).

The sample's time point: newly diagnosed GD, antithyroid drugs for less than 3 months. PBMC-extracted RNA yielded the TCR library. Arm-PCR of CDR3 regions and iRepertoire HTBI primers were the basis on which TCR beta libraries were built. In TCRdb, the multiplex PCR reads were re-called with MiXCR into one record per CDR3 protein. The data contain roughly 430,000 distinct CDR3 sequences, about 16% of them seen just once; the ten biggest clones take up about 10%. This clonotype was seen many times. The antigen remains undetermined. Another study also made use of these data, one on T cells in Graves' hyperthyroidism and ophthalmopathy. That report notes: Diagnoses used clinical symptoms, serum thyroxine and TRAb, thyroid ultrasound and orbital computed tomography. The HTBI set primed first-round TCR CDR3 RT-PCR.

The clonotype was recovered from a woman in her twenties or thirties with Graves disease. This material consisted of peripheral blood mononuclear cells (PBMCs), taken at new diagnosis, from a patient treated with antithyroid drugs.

CDR3 nucleotide sequence: TGTGCCAGCACCTTCGGAGAGACCCAGTACTTC. Translated, it gives CASTFGETQYF. J is TRBJ2-5 and V is TRBV7-8; D is uncertain. The length of the CDR3 is 11 residues. Trimming left V 7 bases short and J 4 bases short, with 7 bases between. Germline CDR1 is SGHVS and CDR2 is FQNEAQ.